What follows describes a single TCR beta chain. Its antigen is undetermined. These data are taken from a study of beta chain features in type 1 diabetes. Overall study results and limits: HLA influence on TCRB rearrangement stayed unresolved here. Naive, central memory and Treg TCRB repertoires seemed to resemble each other more closely in patients than they did in healthy donors. Type 1 diabetes patients had moderately but significantly shorter TCRB CDR3s in all four CD4+ subsets.

Every sorted population was more than 95% pure. Isolated RNA was reverse transcribed in full, so expressed TCRB transcripts were sequenced. Roughly 3.6 million reads were obtained on average from naive, central memory and regulatory T cell samples. Assay: immunoSEQ multiplex PCR; the TCRdb copy retains only in-frame clones and omits some. The table includes approximately 730,000 clones, around 15% detected once. The germline gives CDR1 MNHNS, CDR2 SASEGT. The CDR3 has 15 amino acids. V lost 4 bases to trimming and J lost 10 bases; unmatched junction nucleotides: 11. The source is a man between 18 and 29 years old with type 1 diabetes. The chain combines TRBV6-1 with TRBJ2-1, with 9 bases aligning to TRBD1. The specimen sequenced was naive CD4+ T cells from blood. Here the CDR3 DNA reads TGTGCCAGCAGTGGAAACAGGGGGCGTCAGGTGGAGCAGTTCTTC. Its protein product is CASSGNRGRQVEQFF.